The subject of this entry is one T cell receptor (beta chain). Living in roughly 25 US areas, the participants were between about 18 and 100 years of age. Cohorts were based on clinical histories the participants reported. Clones were sequenced by immunoSEQ multiplex PCR, and TCRdb holds only the in-frame ones, with some missing. The sample shows around 200,000 clones, about 82% of them seen only once. This record belongs to a study of blood T cell repertoires in COVID-19. Study in general: The samples span acute and convalescent COVID-19 from the United States, Italy and Spain. T cells, B-cell-depleted T cells, or PBMCs supplied cDNA or gDNA.

CDR1 LGHDT and CDR2 YNNKEL come from the germline V gene (reference sequence). V lost 1 base, J lost 5 bases, and 1 base stayed unmatched. The CDR3 extends over 14 amino acids. The gene calls are TRBV3-1 (or the pseudogene TRBV3-2) and TRBJ2-2; 7 bases fit TRBD2. Material for sequencing was PBMCs or T cells enriched from blood (not recorded which). The clonotype was recovered from a man aged 40-55 years with acute COVID-19. The CDR3 loop is CASSQAGGTGELFF. CDR3 coding DNA: TGTGCCAGCAGCCAAGCCGGGGGGACCGGGGAGCTGTTTTTT.